Sequencing of this T cell receptor beta chain was carried out in a study of Tregs in tolerant kidney transplant recipients. Mixed chimerism was transient after nonmyeloablative marrow transplants from related graft donors. CD4+CD25+CD127- Tregs, CD4+CD25- non-Tregs, CD4 and CD8 cells were sorted. Broader study findings: Changing PCR primers prevented nucleotide comparison between some patients' samples.

To note about this clone: The antigen is not known. The CDR3 end lies 3 residues beyond the end of the read and is filled in from the germline J gene.

There are 12 residues in the CDR3. From germline, CDR1 is DFQATT and CDR2 SNEGSKA (reference sequence). The data were produced by immunoSEQ multiplex PCR, yet TCRdb's version contains in-frame clones alone and is incomplete. This table holds about 14,000 clones. Sequenced material: CD8+ T cells from blood (PBMCs), taken 6 months after the transplant. This receptor was identified in a human patient who received a combined kidney and bone marrow transplant. Some T cells may be provided by the graft donor. The chain carries TRBV20-1 and TRBJ1-4, with D possibly matching TRBD1 (5 bases). CDR3 amino acids: CSSGDSLSPLFF. The covered CDR3 bases are TGCAGTTCGGGGGACTCACTCTCACCA.